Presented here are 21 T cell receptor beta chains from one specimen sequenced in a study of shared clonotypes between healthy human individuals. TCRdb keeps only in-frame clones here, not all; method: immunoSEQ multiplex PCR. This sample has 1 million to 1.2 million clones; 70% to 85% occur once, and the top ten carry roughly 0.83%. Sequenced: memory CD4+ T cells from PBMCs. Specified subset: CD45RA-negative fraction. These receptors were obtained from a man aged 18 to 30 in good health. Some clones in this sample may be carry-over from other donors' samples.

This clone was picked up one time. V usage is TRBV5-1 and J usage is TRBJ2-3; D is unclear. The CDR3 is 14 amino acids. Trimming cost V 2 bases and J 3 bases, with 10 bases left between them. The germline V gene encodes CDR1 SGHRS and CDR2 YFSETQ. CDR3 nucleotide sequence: TGCGCCAGCAGCTTACCCCAAAGGACAGATACGCAGTATTTT. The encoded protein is CASSLPQRTDTQYF. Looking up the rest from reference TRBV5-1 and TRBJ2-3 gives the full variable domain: KAGVTQTPRYLIKTRGQQVTLSCSPISGHRSVSWYQQTPGQGLQFLFEYFSETQRNKGNFPGRFSGRQFSNSRSEMNVSTLELGDSALYLCASSLPQRTDTQYFGPGTRLTVL.

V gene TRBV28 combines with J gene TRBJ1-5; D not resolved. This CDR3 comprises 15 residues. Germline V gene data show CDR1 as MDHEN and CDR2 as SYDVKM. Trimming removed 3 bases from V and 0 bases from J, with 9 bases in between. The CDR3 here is CASSFPLGSNQPQHF. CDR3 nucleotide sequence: TGTGCCAGCAGTTTCCCCCTCGGTAGCAATCAGCCCCAGCATTTT.

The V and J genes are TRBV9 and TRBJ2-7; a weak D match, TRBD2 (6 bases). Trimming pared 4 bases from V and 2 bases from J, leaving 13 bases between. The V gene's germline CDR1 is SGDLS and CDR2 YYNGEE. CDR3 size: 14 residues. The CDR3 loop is CASSPGTGAYEQYF. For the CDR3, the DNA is TGTGCCAGCAGCCCCGGGACTGGAGCCTACGAGCAGTACTTC.

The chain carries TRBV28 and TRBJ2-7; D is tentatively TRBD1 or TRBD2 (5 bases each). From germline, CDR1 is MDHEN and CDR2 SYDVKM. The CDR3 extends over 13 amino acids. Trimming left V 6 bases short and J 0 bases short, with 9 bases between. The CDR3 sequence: CASRRGTSYEQYF. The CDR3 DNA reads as TGTGCCAGCAGGAGGGGCACCTCCTACGAGCAGTACTTC. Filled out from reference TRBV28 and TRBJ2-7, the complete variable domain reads DVKVTQSSRYLVKRTGEKVFLECVQDMDHENMFWYRQDPGLGLRLIYFSYDVKMKEKGDIPEGYSVSREKKERFSLILESASTNQTSMYLCASRRGTSYEQYFGPGTRLTVT.

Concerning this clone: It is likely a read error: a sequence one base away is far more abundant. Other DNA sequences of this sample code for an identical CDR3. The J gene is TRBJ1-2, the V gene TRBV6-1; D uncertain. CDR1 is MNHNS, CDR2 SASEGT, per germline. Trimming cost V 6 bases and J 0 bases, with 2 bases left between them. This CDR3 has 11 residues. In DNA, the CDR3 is TGTGCCAGCAGGGCTAACTATGGCTACACCTTC. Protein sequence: CASRANYGYTF.

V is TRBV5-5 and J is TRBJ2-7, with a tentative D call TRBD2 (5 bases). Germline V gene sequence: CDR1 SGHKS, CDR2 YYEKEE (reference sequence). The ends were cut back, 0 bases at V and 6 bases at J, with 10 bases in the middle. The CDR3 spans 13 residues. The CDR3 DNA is TGTGCCAGCAGCTTGGGGGAGCCTATCGAGCAGTACTTC. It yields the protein CASSLGEPIEQYF. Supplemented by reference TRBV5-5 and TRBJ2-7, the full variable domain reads DAGVTQSPTHLIKTRGQQVTLRCSPISGHKSVSWYQQVLGQGPQFIFQYYEKEERGRGNFPDRFSARQFPNYSSELNVNALLLGDSALYLCASSLGEPIEQYFGPGTRLTVT.

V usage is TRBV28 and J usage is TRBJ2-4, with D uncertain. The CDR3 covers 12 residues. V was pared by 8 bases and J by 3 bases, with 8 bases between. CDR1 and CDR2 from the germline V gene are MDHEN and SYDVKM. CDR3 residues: CASLGNKNIQYF. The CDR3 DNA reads TGTGCCAGCTTGGGTAACAAAAACATTCAGTACTTC.

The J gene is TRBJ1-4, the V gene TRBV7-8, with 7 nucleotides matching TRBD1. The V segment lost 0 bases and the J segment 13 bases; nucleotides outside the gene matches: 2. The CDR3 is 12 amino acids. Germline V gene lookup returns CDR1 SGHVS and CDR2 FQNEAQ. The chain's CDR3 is CASSLAGQILFF. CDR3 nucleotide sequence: TGTGCCAGCAGCTTAGCGGGACAGATACTGTTTTTT.

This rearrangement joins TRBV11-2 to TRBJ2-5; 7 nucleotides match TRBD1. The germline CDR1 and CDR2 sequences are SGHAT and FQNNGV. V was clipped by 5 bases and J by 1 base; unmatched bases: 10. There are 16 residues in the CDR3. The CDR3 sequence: CASSAGTARGQETQYF. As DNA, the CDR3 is TGTGCCAGCAGCGCCGGGACAGCGAGGGGCCAAGAGACCCAGTACTTC.

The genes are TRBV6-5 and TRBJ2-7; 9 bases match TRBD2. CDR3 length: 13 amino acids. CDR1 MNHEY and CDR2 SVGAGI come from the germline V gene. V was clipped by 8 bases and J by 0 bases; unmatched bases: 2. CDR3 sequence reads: CASAGGHSYEQYF. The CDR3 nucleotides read TGTGCCAGCGCGGGAGGGCACTCCTACGAGCAGTACTTC.

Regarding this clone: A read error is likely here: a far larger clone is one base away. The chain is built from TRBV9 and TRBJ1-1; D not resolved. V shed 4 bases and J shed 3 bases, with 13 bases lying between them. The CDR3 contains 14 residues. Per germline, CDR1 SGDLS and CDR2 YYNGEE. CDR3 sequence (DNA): TGTGCCAGCAGCCTTGGAGACATCTACACTGAAGCTTTCTTT. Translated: CASSLGDIYTEAFF.

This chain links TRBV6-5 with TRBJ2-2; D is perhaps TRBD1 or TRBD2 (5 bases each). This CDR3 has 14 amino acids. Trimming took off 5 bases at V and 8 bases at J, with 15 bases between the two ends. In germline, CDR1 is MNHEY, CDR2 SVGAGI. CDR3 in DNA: TGTGCCAGCAGTGCTAGGGGACGGCTAGGGGAGCTGTTTTTT. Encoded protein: CASSARGRLGELFF.

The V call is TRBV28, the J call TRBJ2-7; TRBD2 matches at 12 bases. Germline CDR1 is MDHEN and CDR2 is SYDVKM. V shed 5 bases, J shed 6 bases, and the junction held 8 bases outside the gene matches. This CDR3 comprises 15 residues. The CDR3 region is CASSLAGGPRLEQYF. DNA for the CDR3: TGTGCCAGCAGTCTAGCGGGAGGGCCTCGACTCGAGCAGTACTTC.

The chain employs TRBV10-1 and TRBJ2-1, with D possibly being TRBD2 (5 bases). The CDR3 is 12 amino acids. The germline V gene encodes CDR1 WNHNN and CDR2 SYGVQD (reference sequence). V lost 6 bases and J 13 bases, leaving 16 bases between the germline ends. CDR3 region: CASSTPGRAQFF. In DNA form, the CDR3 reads TGCGCCAGCAGCACCCCGGGGAGAGCACAGTTCTTC.

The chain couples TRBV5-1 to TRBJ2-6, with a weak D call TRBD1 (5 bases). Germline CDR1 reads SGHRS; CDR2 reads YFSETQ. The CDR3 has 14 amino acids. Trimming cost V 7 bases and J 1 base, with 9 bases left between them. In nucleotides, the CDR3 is TGCGCCAGCCAGGCAGGGTCTGGGGCCAACGTCCTGACTTTC. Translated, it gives CASQAGSGANVLTF.

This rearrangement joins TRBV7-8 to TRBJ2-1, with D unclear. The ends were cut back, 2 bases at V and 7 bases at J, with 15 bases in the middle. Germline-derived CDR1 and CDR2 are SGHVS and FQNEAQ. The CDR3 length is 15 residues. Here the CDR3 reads CASSLRWEVGNEQFF. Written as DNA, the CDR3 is TGTGCCAGCAGCTTAAGGTGGGAAGTTGGGAATGAGCAGTTCTTC.

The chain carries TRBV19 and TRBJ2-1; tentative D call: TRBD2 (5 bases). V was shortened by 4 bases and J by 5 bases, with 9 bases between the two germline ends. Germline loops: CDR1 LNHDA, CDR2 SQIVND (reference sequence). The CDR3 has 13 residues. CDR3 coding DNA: TGTGCCAGTAGTACTTTAGCGAACAATGAGCAGTTCTTC. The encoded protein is CASSTLANNEQFF.

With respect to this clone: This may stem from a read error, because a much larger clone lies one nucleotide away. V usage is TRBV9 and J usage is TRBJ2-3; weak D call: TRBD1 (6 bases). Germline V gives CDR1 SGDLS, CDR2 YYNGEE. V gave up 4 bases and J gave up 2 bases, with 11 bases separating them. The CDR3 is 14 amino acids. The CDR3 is CASSRGQPTDTQYF. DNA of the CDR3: TGTGCCAGCAGCCGAGGACAGCCCACAGATACGCAGTATTTT.

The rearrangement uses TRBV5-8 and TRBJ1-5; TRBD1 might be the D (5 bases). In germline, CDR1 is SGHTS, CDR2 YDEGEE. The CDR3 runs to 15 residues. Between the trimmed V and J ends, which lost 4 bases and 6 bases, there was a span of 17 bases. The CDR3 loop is CASSPRGGRTQPQHF. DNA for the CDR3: TGTGCCAGCAGCCCCCGGGGGGGAAGAACTCAGCCCCAGCATTTT.

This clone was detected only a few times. The CDR3 bases are TGTGCCAGTAGCCTAAATCCGTGGATTAGCGGACGATCAAGCTCCTACGAGCAGTACTTC. Its protein product is CASSLNPWISGRSSSYEQYF. The chain uses TRBV19 and TRBJ2-7; maybe TRBD2 (6 bases). Germline CDR1 is LNHDA and CDR2 is SQIVND (reference sequence). Trimming pared 6 bases from V and 0 bases from J, leaving 30 bases between. CDR3 length: 20 residues.

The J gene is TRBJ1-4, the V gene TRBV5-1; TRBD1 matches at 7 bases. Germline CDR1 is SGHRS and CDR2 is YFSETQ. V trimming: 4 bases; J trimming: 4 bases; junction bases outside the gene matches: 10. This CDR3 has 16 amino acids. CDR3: CASSPGDSGGNEKLFF. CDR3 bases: TGCGCCAGCAGCCCGGGGGACAGCGGCGGTAATGAAAAACTGTTTTTT.